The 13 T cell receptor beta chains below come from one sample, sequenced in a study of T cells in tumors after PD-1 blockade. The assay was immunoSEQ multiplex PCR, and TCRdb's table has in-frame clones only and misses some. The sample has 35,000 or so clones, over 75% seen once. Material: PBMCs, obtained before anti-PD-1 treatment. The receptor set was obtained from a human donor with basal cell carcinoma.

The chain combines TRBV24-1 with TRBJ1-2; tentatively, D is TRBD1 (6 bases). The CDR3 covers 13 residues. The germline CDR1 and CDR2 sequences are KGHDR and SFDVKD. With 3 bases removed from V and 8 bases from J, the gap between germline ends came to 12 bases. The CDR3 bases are TGTGCCACCAGTGATGCCTACAGGGAGGGCTACACCTTC. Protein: CATSDAYREGYTF.

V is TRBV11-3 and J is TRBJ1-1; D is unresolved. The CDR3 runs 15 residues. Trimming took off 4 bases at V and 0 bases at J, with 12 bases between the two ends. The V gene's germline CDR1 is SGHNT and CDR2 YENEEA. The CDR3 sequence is CASSYGEGMNTEAFF. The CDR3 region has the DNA TGTGCCAGCAGCTACGGTGAGGGTATGAACACTGAAGCTTTCTTT. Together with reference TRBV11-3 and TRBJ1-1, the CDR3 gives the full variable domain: EAGVVQSPRYKIIEKKQPVAFWCNPISGHNTLYWYLQNLGQGPELLIRYENEEAVDDSQLPKDRFSAERLKGVDSTLKIQPAELGDSAVYLCASSYGEGMNTEAFFGQGTRLTVV.

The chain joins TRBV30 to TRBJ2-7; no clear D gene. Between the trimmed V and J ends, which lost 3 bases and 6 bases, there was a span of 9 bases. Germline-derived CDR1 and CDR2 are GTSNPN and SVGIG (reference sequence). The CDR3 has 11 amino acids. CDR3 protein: CAWRALGEQYF. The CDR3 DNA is TGTGCCTGGAGAGCTCTGGGCGAGCAGTACTTC.

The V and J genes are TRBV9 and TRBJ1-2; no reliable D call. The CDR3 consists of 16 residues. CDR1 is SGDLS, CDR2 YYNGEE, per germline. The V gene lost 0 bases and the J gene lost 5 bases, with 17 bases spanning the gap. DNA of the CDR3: TGTGCCAGCAGCGTAGAGGAGTTTCTAGGGTATTATGGCTACACCTTC. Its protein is CASSVEEFLGYYGYTF.

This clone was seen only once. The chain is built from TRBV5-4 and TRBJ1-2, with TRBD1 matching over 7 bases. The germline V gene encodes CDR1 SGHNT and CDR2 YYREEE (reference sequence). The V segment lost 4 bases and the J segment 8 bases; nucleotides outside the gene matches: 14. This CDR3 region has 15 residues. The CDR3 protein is CASSPDRGQLGGYTF. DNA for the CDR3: TGTGCCAGCAGCCCGGATCGGGGACAGCTGGGGGGCTACACCTTC.

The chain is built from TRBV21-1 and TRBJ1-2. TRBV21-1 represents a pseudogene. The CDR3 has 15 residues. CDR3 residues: CASSKWEGSNYGYTF. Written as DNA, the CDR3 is TGTGCCAGCAGCAAATGGGAGGGCTCTAACTATGGCTACACCTTC.

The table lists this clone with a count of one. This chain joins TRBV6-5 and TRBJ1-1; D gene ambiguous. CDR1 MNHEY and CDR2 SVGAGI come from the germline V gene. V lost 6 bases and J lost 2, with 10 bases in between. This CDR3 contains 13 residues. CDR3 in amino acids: CASRRTENTEAFF. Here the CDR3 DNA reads TGTGCCAGCAGGAGGACGGAAAACACTGAAGCTTTCTTT.

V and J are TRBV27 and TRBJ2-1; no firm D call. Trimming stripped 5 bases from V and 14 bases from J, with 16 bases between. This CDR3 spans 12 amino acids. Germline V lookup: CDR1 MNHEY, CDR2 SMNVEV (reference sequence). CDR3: CASSPDSVSEFF. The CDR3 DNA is TGTGCCAGCAGTCCAGACTCTGTCTCGGAGTTCTTC.

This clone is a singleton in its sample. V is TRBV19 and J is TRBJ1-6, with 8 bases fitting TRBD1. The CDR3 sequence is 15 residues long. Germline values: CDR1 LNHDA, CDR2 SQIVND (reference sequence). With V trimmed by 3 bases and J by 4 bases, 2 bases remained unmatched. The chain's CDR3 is CASSIGQGYNSPLHF. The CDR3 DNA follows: TGTGCCAGTAGTATTGGACAGGGATATAATTCACCCCTCCACTTT.

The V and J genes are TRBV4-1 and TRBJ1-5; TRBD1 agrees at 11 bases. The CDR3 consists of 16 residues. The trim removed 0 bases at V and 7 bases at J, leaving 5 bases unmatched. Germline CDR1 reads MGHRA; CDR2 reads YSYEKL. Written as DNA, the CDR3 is TGCGCCAGCAGCCAAGATAGGACAGGGGGCGGACAGCCCCAGCATTTT. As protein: CASSQDRTGGGQPQHF.

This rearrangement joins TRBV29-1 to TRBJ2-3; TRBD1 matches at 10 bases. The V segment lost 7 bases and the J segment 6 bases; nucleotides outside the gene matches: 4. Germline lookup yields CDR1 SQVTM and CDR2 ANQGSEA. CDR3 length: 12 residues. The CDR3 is CSADRGSDTQYF. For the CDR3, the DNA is TGCAGCGCGGACAGGGGGTCGGATACGCAGTATTTT.

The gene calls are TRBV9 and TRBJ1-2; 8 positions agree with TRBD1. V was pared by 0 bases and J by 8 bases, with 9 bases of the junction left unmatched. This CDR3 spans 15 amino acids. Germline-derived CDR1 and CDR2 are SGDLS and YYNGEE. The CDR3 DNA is TGTGCCAGCAGCGTAGTAGGGGAGGGGACAGGCGGCTACACCTTC. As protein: CASSVVGEGTGGYTF.

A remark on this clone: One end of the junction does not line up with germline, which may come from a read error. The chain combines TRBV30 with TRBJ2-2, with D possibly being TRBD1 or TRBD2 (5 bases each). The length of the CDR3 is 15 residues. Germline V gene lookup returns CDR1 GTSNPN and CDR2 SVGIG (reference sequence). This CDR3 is CAWRRGGASTRELFF. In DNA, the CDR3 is TGTGCCTGGCGCCGTGGGGGAGCATCCACCCGGGAGCTGTTTTTT.